The clone carrying this TCR beta chain was recorded only once. Trimming removed 0 bases from V and 6 bases from J; junction bases left unmatched: 12. The CDR3 has 17 amino acids. Germline values: CDR1 LGHNA, CDR2 YNFKEQ. Sequenced by immunoSEQ multiplex PCR; TCRdb stores in-frame clones only, minus some. The data contain 150,000 or so clones, 70% to 85% of them singletons. These data are taken from a study of blood T cell repertoires in COVID-19. This clonotype was sampled from a woman older than 75 with acute or convalescent COVID-19. The sample consisted of peripheral blood. The chain employs TRBV4-2 and TRBJ1-2, with 8 bases lining up with TRBD1. Here the CDR3 reads CASSQDPGRTGKHGYTF. For the CDR3, the DNA is TGTGCCAGCAGCCAAGATCCAGGGAGGACAGGGAAGCATGGCTACACCTTC.